These 23 T cell receptor beta chains came from one sample sequenced in a study of CD8 T cells in ankylosing spondylitis. Via MiXCR, TCRdb re-called the 5' RACE reads, giving one row per CDR3 protein. The sample includes under 550,000 distinct CDR3 sequences, roughly 26% of them seen just once. These receptors lack a known antigen. Study observations and caveats: Apparently characteristic of ankylosing spondylitis blood was a TCR beta motif (about 8 highly homologous variants).

The source material was blood, either unsorted or a sorted T cell fraction (not recorded which). All receptors derive from a male donor with ankylosing spondylitis.

In the case of this clonotype: Because it lacks the conserved phenylalanine or tryptophan at the end, this CDR3 is likely a read error. J is TRBJ2-2 and V is TRBV29-1; 7 bases align to TRBD2. Germline V gene sequence: CDR1 SQVTM, CDR2 ANQGSEA. The junction had 6 bases not matched to a gene; V was cut back by 6 bases and J by 5 bases. The CDR3 sequence is 13 residues long. Here the CDR3 reads CSVGLSRTGELFV. The CDR3 nucleotides read TGCAGCGTGGGACTAAGTCGGACCGGGGAGCTGTTTGTT.

This chain uses TRBV6-2 or TRBV6-3 with TRBJ2-1; no definite D call. CDR1 and CDR2 (germline): MNHEY, SVGEGT. CDR3 length: 15 amino acids. V was clipped by 5 bases and J by 1 base, with 12 bases between them. CDR3 sequence: CASSTVQTSYNEQFF. CDR3 DNA: TGTGCCAGCAGTACGGTTCAGACGTCCTACAATGAGCAGTTCTTC.

This chain uses TRBV11-2 with TRBJ2-1; D is possibly TRBD1 (5 bases). CDR1 is SGHAT and CDR2 is FQNNGV in the germline V gene. The CDR3 contains 14 residues. The V gene lost 2 bases and the J gene lost 3 bases, with 8 bases spanning the gap. CDR3 loop: CASSLTDSYNEQFF. CDR3 sequence (DNA): TGTGCCAGCAGCTTAACCGACAGCTACAATGAGCAGTTCTTC.

This clonotype showed up just a few times. The chain has TRBV27 and TRBJ2-5, with 8 positions matching TRBD1. After removal of 5 bases from V and 3 bases from J, the junction contained 5 bases not matched to a gene. The CDR3 contains 14 residues. Germline loops: CDR1 MNHEY, CDR2 SMNVEV (reference sequence). CDR3 nucleotide sequence: TGTGCCAGCAGTCCTCGGGACAGGAAAGAGACCCAGTACTTC. Residues: CASSPRDRKETQYF.

The V call is TRBV6-2 or TRBV6-3, the J call TRBJ2-7; the D is unclear. Germline loops: CDR1 MNHEY, CDR2 SVGEGT. This CDR3 has 11 residues. The ends were cut back, 5 bases at V and 8 bases at J, with 10 bases in the middle. CDR3: CASSQSLKQYF. The CDR3 nucleotides are TGTGCCAGCAGTCAAAGCTTGAAGCAGTACTTC.

In its sample, this clonotype was seen a few times. V gene TRBV7-9 combines with J gene TRBJ2-3, with a tentative D call TRBD2 (6 bases). V lost 3 bases and J 6 bases, leaving 13 bases between the germline ends. The CDR3 loop spans 14 amino acids. Germline values: CDR1 SEHNR, CDR2 FQNEAQ (reference sequence). The CDR3 is CASSFGGMLDTQYF. CDR3 nucleotide sequence: TGTGCCAGCAGCTTCGGCGGGATGCTGGATACGCAGTATTTT. The full variable domain, rest sourced from reference TRBV7-9 and TRBJ2-3, is DTGVSQNPRHKITKRGQNVTFRCDPISEHNRLYWYRQTLGQGPEFLTYFQNEAQLEKSRLLSDRFSAERPKGSFSTLEIQRTEQGDSAMYLCASSFGGMLDTQYFGPGTRLTVL.

The chain employs TRBV7-2 and TRBJ2-3; D is unclear. CDR3 length equals 14 residues. Germline CDR1 is SGHTA and CDR2 is FQGNSA. Trimming left V 10 bases short and J 2 bases short, with 16 bases between. CDR3 sequence: CATKEIMYTDTQYF. DNA for the CDR3: TGTGCCACCAAGGAGATCATGTACACAGATACGCAGTATTTT. The whole variable domain, filled in from reference TRBV7-2 and TRBJ2-3, reads GAGVSQSPSNKVTEKGKDVELRCDPISGHTALYWYRQSLGQGLEFLIYFQGNSAPDKSGLPSDRFSAERTGGSVSTLTIQRTQQEDSAVYLCATKEIMYTDTQYFGPGTRLTVL.

This chain uses TRBV5-1 with TRBJ1-1; the D is unclear. Germline loops: CDR1 SGHRS, CDR2 YFSETQ. V was pared by 4 bases and J by 2 bases, with 15 bases between. This CDR3 region has 15 residues. CDR3 sequence reads: CASSPDPGLNTEAFF. The CDR3 DNA follows: TGCGCCAGCAGCCCTGACCCGGGTCTCAACACTGAAGCTTTCTTT.

This clonotype was seen a few times. This chain links TRBV4-1 with TRBJ2-1; TRBD2 agrees at 8 bases. V was clipped by 4 bases and J by 1 base; unmatched bases: 6. From germline, CDR1 is MGHRA and CDR2 YSYEKL. The CDR3 spans 16 residues. The CDR3 sequence: CASSPQREKSYNEQFF. The CDR3 nucleotides read TGCGCCAGCAGCCCCCAGCGGGAGAAATCCTACAATGAGCAGTTCTTC.

The V call is TRBV4-2, the J call TRBJ1-5; 7 nucleotides agree with TRBD1. CDR1 LGHNA and CDR2 YNFKEQ come from the germline V gene. V shed 2 bases, J shed 2 bases, and the junction held 6 bases outside the gene matches. This CDR3 is 16 amino acids long. CDR3 residues: CASSQRQGGGNQPQHF. The CDR3 DNA reads as TGTGCCAGCAGCCAACGACAGGGAGGGGGCAATCAGCCCCAGCATTTT.

Only a few counts were recorded for this clonotype. The chain has TRBV6-1 and TRBJ2-5; 14 nucleotides align to TRBD2. In germline, CDR1 is MNHNS, CDR2 SASEGT. V lost 7 bases to trimming and J lost 2 bases; unmatched junction nucleotides: 9. This CDR3 is 17 amino acids long. The CDR3 bases are TGTGCCAGCAAAGCTGGGACTAGCGGGAGAAAACAAGAGACCCAGTACTTC. Translated, it gives CASKAGTSGRKQETQYF.

V and J are TRBV5-1 and TRBJ2-5; 13 nucleotides align to TRBD2. This CDR3 has 16 amino acids. V shed 0 bases, J shed 1 base, and the junction held 0 bases outside the gene matches. Germline values: CDR1 SGHRS, CDR2 YFSETQ. The CDR3 DNA follows: TGCGCCAGCAGCTTGGGGACTAGCGGGAGCCAAGAGACCCAGTACTTC. Its protein is CASSLGTSGSQETQYF.

The chain carries TRBV5-1 and TRBJ2-2, with 11 bases lining up with TRBD2. The CDR3 is made up of 17 amino acids. Germline V gene lookup returns CDR1 SGHRS and CDR2 YFSETQ. Trimming took 0 bases from V and 5 from J; bases not matched to a gene: 6. CDR3 loop: CASSLVLAGEGTGELFF. DNA of the CDR3: TGCGCCAGCAGCTTGGTACTAGCGGGAGAAGGGACCGGGGAGCTGTTTTTT.

In its sample, this clonotype was seen a few times. The chain carries TRBV2 and TRBJ2-2, with 8 nucleotides matching TRBD2. The CDR3 is made up of 17 amino acids. The trim removed 3 bases at V and 7 bases at J, leaving 13 bases unmatched. Germline CDR1 SNHLY, CDR2 FYNNEI. The CDR3 DNA reads TGTGCCAGCAGTGAGGTGACTAGCGCCCTACTTGGCGGGGAGCTGTTTTTT. Amino acid sequence: CASSEVTSALLGGELFF.

The rearrangement uses TRBV7-6 and TRBJ2-3; the D is unclear. This CDR3 comprises 13 residues. V was shortened by 5 bases and J by 1 base, with 7 bases between the two germline ends. Germline CDR1 is SGHVS and CDR2 is FNYEAQ. As DNA, the CDR3 is TGTGCCAGCAGCGCCGGGCGCACAGATACGCAGTATTTT. Amino acids: CASSAGRTDTQYF.

V gene TRBV25-1 combines with J gene TRBJ1-6, with D possibly matching TRBD1 (5 bases). Germline CDR1 reads MGHDK; CDR2 reads SYGVNS. Trimming pared 1 base from V and 8 bases from J, leaving 12 bases between. The CDR3 sequence is 15 residues long. CDR3 loop: CASSEWRGEDSPLHF. DNA for the CDR3: TGTGCCAGCAGTGAATGGAGGGGTGAGGATTCACCCCTCCACTTT.

This clonotype has just a few counts. J is TRBJ2-2 and V is TRBV6-1; TRBD1 matches at 7 bases. The CDR3 totals 14 residues. V gave up 6 bases and J gave up 2 bases; unmatched junction bases: 3. Germline assignment: CDR1 MNHNS and CDR2 SASEGT. In nucleotides, the CDR3 is TGTGCCAGCAGGACAGGGCCTAACACCGGGGAGCTGTTTTTT. It yields the protein CASRTGPNTGELFF.

The chain uses TRBV19 and TRBJ1-1, with D possibly matching TRBD1 (5 bases). Trimming stripped 6 bases from V and 0 bases from J, with 23 bases between. The CDR3 extends over 18 amino acids. In germline, CDR1 is LNHDA, CDR2 SQIVND (reference sequence). CDR3 residues: CASSPLPGRERMNTEAFF. In DNA, the CDR3 is TGTGCCAGTAGCCCCCTCCCAGGGCGTGAGAGGATGAACACTGAAGCTTTCTTT.

This clonotype was picked up a small number of times. The chain joins TRBV7-2 to TRBJ2-1; 8 positions match TRBD2. The V gene's germline CDR1 is SGHTA and CDR2 FQGNSA. This CDR3 is 15 amino acids long. V was clipped by 4 bases and J by 8 bases; unmatched bases: 10. Here the CDR3 DNA reads TGTGCCAGCAGCTCTCAGCGGGAGCCCGTCGATGAGCAGTTCTTC. Its translation: CASSSQREPVDEQFF.

This clonotype was found a few times. The DNA of the CDR3 is TGTGCCAGTAGTATAGTGCCCAAGCGTGAAGCTTTCTTT. As protein: CASSIVPKREAFF. V is TRBV19 and J is TRBJ1-1; no firm D call. Germline V gives CDR1 LNHDA, CDR2 SQIVND (reference sequence). The V end lost 1 base, the J end lost 7 bases, and 10 bases lay between the germline ends. This CDR3 is built from 13 residues.

The chain uses TRBV14 and TRBJ2-7; the D gene is possibly TRBD2 (5 bases). Germline CDR1 is SGHDN and CDR2 is FVKESK. This CDR3 has 14 residues. The V and J ends lost 3 bases and 2 bases respectively, with 11 bases between them. This CDR3 is CASSHRSRAYEQYF. For the CDR3, the DNA is TGTGCCAGCAGCCACAGGTCGAGGGCCTACGAGCAGTACTTC.

The gene calls are TRBV20-1 and TRBJ1-1; D gene ambiguous. Germline V gene data show CDR1 as DFQATT and CDR2 as SNEGSKA (reference sequence). This CDR3 comprises 14 residues. V was trimmed by 1 base and J by 3 bases, leaving 12 bases between them. DNA for the CDR3: TGCAGTGCTAGAGTGACCTACTCGGACACTGAAGCTTTCTTT. It translates to CSARVTYSDTEAFF.

This chain links TRBV5-6 with TRBJ1-5; D gene unclear. Germline V CDR1 and CDR2: SGHDT, YYEEEE. This CDR3 has 14 amino acids. V was clipped by 1 base and J by 1 base, with 6 bases between them. The CDR3, as DNA: TGTGCCAGCAGCTTGCGAGCCAGCAATCAGCCCCAGCATTTT. This translates into CASSLRASNQPQHF.